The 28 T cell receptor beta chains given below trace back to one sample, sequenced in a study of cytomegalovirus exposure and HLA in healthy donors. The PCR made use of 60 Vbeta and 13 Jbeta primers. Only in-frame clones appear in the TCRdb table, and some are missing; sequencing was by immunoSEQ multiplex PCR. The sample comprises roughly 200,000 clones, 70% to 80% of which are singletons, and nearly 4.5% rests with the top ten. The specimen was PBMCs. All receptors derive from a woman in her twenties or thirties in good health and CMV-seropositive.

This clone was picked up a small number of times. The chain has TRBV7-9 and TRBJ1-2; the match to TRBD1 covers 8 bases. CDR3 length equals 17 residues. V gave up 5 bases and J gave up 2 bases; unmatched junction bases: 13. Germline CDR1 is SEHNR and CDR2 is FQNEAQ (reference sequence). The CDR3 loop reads CASSNPTGARLNYGYTF. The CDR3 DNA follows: TGTGCCAGCAGCAACCCGACAGGGGCCCGACTAAACTATGGCTACACCTTC.

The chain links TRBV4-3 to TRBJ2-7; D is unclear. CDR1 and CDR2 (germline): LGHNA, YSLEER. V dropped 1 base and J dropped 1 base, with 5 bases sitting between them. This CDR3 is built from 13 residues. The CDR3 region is CASSQGRSYEQYF. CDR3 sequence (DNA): TGCGCCAGCAGCCAAGGCAGATCCTACGAGCAGTACTTC.

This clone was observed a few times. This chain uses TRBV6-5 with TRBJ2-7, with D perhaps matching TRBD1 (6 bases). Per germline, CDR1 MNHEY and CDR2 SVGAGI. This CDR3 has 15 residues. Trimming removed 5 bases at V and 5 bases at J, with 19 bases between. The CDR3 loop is CASSPSQGDPHEQYF. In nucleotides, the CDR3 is TGTGCCAGCAGTCCCTCACAGGGAGACCCCCACGAGCAGTACTTC.

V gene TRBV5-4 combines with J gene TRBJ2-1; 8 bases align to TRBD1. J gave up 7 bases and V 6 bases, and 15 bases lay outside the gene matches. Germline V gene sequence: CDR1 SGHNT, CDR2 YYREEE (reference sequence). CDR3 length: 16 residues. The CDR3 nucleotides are TGTGCCAGCACAGGGGGCCGTAGACTAGTTTTGAATGAGCAGTTCTTC. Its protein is CASTGGRRLVLNEQFF. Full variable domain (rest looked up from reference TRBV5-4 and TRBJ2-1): ETGVTQSPTHLIKTRGQQVTLRCSSQSGHNTVSWYQQALGQGPQFIFQYYREEENGRGNFPPRFSGLQFPNYSSELNVNALELDDSALYLCASTGGRRLVLNEQFFGPGTRLTVL.

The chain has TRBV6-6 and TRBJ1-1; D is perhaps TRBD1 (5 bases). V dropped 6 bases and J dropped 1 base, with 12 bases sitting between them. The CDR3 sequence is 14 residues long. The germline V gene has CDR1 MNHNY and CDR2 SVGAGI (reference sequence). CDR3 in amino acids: CASSTDSRNTEAFF. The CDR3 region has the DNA TGTGCCAGCAGCACCGACAGCAGGAACACTGAAGCTTTCTTT.

The DNA of the CDR3 is TGCGCCAGCAGCCAAGAAATATCGGGCGGGAGCTCCTACAATGAGCAGTTCTTC. Amino acids: CASSQEISGGSSYNEQFF. The chain links TRBV4-3 to TRBJ2-1, with TRBD2 matching over 7 bases. In germline, CDR1 is LGHNA, CDR2 YSLEER. There are 18 residues in the CDR3. V was pared by 0 bases and J by 0 bases, with 8 bases of the junction left unmatched.

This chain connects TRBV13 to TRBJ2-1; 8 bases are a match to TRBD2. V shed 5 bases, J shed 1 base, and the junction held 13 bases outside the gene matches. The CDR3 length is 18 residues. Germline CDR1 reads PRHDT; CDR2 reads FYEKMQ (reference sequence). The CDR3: CASSHPSGRALSYNEQFF. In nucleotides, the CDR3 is TGTGCCAGCAGCCATCCCTCCGGGAGGGCCCTTTCCTACAATGAGCAGTTCTTC.

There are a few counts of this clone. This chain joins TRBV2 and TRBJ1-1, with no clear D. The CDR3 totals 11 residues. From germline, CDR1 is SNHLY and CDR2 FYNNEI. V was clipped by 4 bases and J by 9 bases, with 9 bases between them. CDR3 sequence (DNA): TGTGCCAGCAGTGTGAGGGTTAAAGCTTTCTTT. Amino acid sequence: CASSVRVKAFF.

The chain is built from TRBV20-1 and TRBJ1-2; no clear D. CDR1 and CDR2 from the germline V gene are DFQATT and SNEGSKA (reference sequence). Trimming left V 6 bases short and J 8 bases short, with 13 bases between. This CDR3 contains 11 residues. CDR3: CSAKREGGYTF. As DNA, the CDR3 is TGCAGTGCAAAGAGGGAGGGCGGCTACACCTTC.

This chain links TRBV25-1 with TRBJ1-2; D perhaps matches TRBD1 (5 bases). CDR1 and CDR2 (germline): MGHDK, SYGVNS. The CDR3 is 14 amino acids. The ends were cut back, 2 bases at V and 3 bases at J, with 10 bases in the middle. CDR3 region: CASSEGQGYYGYTF. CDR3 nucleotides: TGTGCCAGCAGTGAAGGGCAGGGTTACTATGGCTACACCTTC.

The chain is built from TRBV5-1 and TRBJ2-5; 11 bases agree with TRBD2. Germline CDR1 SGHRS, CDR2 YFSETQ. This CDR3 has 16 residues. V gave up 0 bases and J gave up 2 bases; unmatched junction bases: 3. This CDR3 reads CASSLAGLAGQETQYF. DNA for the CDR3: TGCGCCAGCAGCTTGGCCGGACTAGCGGGTCAAGAGACCCAGTACTTC.

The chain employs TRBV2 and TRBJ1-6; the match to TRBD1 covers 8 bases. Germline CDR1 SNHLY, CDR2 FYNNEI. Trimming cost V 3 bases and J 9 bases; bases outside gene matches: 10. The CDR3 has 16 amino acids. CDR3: CASSEQGAGYGSPLHF. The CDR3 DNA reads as TGTGCCAGCAGTGAGCAGGGGGCAGGGTATGGTTCACCCCTCCACTTT. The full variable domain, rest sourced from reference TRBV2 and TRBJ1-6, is EPEVTQTPSHQVTQMGQEVILRCVPISNHLYFYWYRQILGQKVEFLVSFYNNEISEKSEIFDDQFSVERPDGSNFTLKIRSTKLEDSAMYFCASSEQGAGYGSPLHFGNGTRLTVT.

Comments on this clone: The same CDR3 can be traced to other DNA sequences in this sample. This CDR3 reads CASSQDRGGYTF. CDR3 DNA sequence: TGCGCCAGCAGCCAAGACAGGGGTGGCTACACCTTC. The chain employs TRBV4-3 and TRBJ1-2; TRBD1 is a possible D gene (6 bases). The CDR3 runs to 12 residues. Germline-derived CDR1 and CDR2 are LGHNA and YSLEER. V lost 0 bases and J lost 7, with 6 bases in between.

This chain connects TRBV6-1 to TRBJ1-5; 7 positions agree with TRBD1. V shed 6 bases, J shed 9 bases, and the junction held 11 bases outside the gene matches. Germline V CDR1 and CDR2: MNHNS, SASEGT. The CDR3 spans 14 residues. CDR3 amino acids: CASSAIQGRGPQHF. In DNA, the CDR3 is TGTGCCAGCAGCGCAATACAGGGGCGAGGGCCCCAGCATTTT.

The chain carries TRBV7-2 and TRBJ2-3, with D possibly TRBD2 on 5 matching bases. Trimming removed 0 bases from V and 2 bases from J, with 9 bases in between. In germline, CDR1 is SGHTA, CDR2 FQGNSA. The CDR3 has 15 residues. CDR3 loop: CASSLASGATDTQYF. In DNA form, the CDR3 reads TGTGCCAGCAGCTTAGCGAGCGGAGCCACAGATACGCAGTATTTT.

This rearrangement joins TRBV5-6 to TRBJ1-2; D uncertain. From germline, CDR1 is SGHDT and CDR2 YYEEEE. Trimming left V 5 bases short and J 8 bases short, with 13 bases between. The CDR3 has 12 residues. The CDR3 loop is CASRPGLRGYTF. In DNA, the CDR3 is TGTGCCAGCAGACCCGGACTAAGAGGCTACACCTTC.

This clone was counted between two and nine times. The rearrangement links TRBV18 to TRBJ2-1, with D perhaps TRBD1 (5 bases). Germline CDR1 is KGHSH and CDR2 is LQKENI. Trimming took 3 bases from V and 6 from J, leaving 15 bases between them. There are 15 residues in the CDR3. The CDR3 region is CASSPNQGRGNEQFF. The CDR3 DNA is TGTGCCAGCTCACCCAACCAGGGAAGGGGCAATGAGCAGTTCTTC.

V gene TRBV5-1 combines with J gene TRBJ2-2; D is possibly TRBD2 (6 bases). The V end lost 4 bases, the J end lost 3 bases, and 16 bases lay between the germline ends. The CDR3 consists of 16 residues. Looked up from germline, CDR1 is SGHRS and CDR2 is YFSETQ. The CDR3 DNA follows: TGCGCCAGCAGCGCCCGCCGGGACTCCTACACCGGGGAGCTGTTTTTT. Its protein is CASSARRDSYTGELFF.

Here the CDR3 DNA reads TGCGCCAGCAGCCAAGATGGCAATGAAGCTTTCTTT. Its translation is CASSQDGNEAFF. The V call is TRBV4-1, the J call TRBJ1-1; D gene uncertain. V was cut by 0 bases and J by 7 bases, with 6 bases left in between. This CDR3 is built from 12 residues. Looked up from germline, CDR1 is MGHRA and CDR2 is YSYEKL.

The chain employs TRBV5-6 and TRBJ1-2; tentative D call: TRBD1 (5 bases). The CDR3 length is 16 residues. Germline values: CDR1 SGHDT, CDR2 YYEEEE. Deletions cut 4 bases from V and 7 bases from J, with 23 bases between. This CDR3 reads CASSPLRGGGSFGYTF. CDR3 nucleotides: TGTGCCAGCAGCCCCTTGAGGGGCGGGGGGTCCTTTGGCTACACCTTC.

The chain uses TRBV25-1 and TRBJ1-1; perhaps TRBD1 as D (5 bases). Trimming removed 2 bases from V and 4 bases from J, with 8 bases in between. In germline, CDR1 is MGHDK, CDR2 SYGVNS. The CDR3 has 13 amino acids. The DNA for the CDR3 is TGTGCCAGCAGTGAAAGGGGCATCACTGAAGCTTTCTTT. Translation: CASSERGITEAFF.

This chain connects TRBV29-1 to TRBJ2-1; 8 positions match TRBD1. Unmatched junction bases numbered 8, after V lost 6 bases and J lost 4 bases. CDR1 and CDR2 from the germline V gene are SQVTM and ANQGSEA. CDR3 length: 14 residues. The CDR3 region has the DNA TGCAGCGTGACAGGGGCTTCTTCGTACAATGAGCAGTTCTTC. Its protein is CSVTGASSYNEQFF.

As DNA, the CDR3 is TGTGCCAGCAGAAGACAGACCCGGGGCAATCAGCCCCAGCATTTT. Protein sequence: CASRRQTRGNQPQHF. The chain links TRBV6-5 to TRBJ1-5; a possible D gene is TRBD1 (5 bases). The CDR3 runs to 15 residues. The V gene's germline CDR1 is MNHEY and CDR2 SVGAGI. With 6 bases removed from V and 2 bases from J, the gap between germline ends came to 14 bases.

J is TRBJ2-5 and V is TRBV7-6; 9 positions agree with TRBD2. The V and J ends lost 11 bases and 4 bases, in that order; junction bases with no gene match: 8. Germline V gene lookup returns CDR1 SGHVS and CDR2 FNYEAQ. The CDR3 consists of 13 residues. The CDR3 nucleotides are TGTGCCTCCTCTAGCGGGGAGGGAGAGACCCAGTACTTC. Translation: CASSSGEGETQYF.

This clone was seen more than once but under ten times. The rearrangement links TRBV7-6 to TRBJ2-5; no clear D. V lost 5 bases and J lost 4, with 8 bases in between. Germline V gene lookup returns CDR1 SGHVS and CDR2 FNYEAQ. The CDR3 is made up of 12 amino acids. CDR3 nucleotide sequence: TGTGCCAGCAGCCACCGGTCAGAGACCCAGTACTTC. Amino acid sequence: CASSHRSETQYF.

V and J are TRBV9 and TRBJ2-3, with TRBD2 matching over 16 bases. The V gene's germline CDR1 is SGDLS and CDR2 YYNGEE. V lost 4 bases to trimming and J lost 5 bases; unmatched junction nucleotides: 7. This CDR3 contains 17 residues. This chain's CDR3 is CASSSGTSGGVEDTQYF. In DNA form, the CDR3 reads TGTGCCAGCAGCTCGGGGACTAGCGGGGGGGTTGAAGATACGCAGTATTTT. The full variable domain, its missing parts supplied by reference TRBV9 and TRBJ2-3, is DSGVTQTPKHLITATGQRVTLRCSPRSGDLSVYWYQQSLDQGLQFLIQYYNGEERAKGNILERFSAQQFPDLHSELNLSSLELGDSALYFCASSSGTSGGVEDTQYFGPGTRLTVL.

The DNA for the CDR3 is TGTGCCAGCAGCCCAGGGGTTAGCATTCAGTACTTC. This sequence encodes CASSPGVSIQYF. The rearrangement uses TRBV5-6 and TRBJ2-4; D may be TRBD1 (6 bases). The CDR3 totals 12 residues. Per the germline V gene, CDR1 is SGHDT and CDR2 is YYEEEE. Trimming took off 4 bases at V and 9 bases at J, with 11 bases between the two ends.

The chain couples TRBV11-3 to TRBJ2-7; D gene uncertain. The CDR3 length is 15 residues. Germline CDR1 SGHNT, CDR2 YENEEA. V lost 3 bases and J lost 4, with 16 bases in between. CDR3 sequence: CASSLSPQINYEQYF. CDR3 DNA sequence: TGTGCCAGCAGCTTGAGCCCACAGATCAATTACGAGCAGTACTTC.